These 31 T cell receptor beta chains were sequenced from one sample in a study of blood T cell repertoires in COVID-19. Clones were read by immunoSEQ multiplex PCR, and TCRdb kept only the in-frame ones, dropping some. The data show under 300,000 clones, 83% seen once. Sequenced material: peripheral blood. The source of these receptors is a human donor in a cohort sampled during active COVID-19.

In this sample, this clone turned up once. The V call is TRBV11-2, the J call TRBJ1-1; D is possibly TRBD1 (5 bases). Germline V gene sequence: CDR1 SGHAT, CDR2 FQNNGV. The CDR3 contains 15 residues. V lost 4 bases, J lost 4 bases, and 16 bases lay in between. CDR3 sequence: CASSYGTLRGTEAFF. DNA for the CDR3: TGTGCCAGCAGCTACGGGACCCTGCGGGGCACTGAAGCTTTCTTT.

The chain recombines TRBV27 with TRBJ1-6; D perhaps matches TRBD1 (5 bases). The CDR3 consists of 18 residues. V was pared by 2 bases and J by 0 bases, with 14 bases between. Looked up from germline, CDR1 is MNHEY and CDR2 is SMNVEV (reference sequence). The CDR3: CASSLRFRQSSYNSPLHF. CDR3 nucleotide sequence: TGTGCCAGCAGTTTAAGGTTCAGACAGAGCTCCTATAATTCACCCCTCCACTTT.

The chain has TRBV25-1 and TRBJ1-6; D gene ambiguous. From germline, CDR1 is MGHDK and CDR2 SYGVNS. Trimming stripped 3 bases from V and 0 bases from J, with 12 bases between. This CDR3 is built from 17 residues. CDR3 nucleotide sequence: TGTGCCAGCAGTGAGACTACACTAAGCTCCTATAATTCACCCCTCCACTTT. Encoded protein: CASSETTLSSYNSPLHF. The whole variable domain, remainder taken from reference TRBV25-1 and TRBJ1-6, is EADIYQTPRYLVIGTGKKITLECSQTMGHDKMYWYQQDPGMELHLIHYSYGVNSTEKGDLSSESTVSRIRTEHFPLTLESARPSHTSQYLCASSETTLSSYNSPLHFGNGTRLTVT.

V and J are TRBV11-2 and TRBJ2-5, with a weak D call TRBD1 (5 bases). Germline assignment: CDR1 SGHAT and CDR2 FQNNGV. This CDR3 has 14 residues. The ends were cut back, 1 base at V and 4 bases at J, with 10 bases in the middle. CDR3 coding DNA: TGTGCCAGCAGCTTAGTGGTAAGGGGAGAGACCCAGTACTTC. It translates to CASSLVVRGETQYF.

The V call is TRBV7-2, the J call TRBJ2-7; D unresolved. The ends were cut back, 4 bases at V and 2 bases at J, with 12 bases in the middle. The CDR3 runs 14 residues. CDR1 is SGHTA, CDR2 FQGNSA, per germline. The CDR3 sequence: CASSSRLSPYEQYF. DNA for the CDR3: TGTGCCAGCAGCTCCAGACTCTCACCCTACGAGCAGTACTTC.

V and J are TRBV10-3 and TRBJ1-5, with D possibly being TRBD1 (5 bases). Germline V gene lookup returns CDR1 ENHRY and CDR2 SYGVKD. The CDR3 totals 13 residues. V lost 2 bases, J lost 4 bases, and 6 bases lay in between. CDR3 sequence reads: CAISEGANQPQHF. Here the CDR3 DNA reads TGTGCCATCAGTGAGGGGGCAAATCAGCCCCAGCATTTT.

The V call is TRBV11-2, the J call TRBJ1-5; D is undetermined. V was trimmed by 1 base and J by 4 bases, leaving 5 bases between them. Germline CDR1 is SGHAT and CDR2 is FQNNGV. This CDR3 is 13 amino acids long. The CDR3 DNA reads TGTGCCAGCAGCTTAGGGCCAAATCAGCCCCAGCATTTT. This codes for CASSLGPNQPQHF.

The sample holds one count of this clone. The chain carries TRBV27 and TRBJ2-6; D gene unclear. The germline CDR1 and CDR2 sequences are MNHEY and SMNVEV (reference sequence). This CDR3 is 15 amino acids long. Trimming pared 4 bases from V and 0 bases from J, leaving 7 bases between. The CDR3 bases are TGTGCCAGCAGTTCCCCCAGCTCTGGGGCCAACGTCCTGACTTTC. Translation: CASSSPSSGANVLTF.

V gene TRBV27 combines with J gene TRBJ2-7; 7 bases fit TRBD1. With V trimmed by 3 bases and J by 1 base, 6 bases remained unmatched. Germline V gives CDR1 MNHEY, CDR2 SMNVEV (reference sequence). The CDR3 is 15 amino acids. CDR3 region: CASSLMGQRSYEQYF. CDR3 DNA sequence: TGTGCCAGCAGTTTGATGGGACAGCGATCCTACGAGCAGTACTTC.

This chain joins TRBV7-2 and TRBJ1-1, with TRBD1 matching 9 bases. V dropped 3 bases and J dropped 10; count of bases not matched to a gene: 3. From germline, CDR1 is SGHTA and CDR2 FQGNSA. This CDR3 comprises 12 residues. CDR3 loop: CASSFPGQGAFF. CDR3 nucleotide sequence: TGTGCCAGCAGCTTCCCGGGACAGGGAGCTTTCTTT.

The CDR3: CASSDAVATNYGYTF. CDR3 bases: TGTGCCAGCAGTGACGCGGTAGCTACTAACTATGGCTACACCTTC. The chain employs TRBV6-4 and TRBJ1-2; D remains unclear. The CDR3 consists of 15 residues. Between the trimmed V and J ends, which lost 2 bases and 0 bases, there was a span of 10 bases. The germline V gene has CDR1 MRHNA and CDR2 SNTAGT.

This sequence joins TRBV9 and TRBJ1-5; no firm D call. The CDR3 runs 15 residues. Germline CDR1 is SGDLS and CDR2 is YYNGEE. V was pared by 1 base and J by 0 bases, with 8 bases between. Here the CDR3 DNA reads TGTGCCAGCAGCGTAAACAGCTATAGCAATCAGCCCCAGCATTTT. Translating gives CASSVNSYSNQPQHF.

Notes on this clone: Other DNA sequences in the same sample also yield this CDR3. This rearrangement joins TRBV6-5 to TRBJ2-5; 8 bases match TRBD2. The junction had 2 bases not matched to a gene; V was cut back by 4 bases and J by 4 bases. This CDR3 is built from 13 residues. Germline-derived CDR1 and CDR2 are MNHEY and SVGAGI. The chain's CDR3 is CASSLAGTETQYF. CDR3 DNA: TGTGCCAGCAGTTTAGCGGGGACAGAGACCCAGTACTTC.

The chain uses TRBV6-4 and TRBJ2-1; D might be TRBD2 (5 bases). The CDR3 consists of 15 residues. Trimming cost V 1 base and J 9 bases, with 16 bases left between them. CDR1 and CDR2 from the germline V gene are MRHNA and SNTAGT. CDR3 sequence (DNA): TGTGCCAGCAGTGACTTGCGGGTCCCTCTTGGTGAGCAGTTCTTC. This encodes CASSDLRVPLGEQFF.

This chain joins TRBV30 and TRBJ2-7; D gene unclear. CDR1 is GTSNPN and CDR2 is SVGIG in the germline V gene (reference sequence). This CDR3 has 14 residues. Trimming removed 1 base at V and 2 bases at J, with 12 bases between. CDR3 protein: CAWSAGLGTYEQYF. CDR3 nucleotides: TGTGCCTGGAGTGCTGGATTGGGCACCTACGAGCAGTACTTC.

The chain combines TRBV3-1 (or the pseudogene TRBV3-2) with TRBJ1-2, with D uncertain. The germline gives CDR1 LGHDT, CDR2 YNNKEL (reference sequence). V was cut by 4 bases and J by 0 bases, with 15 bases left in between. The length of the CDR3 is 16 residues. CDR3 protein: CASSPRVQRTNYGYTF. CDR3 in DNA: TGTGCCAGCAGCCCACGGGTTCAGAGGACTAACTATGGCTACACCTTC.

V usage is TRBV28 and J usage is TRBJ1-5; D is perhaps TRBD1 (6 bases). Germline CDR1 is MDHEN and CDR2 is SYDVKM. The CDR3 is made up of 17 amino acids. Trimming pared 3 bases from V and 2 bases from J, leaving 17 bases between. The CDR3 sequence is CASSFPSGGPGNQPQHF. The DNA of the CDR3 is TGTGCCAGCAGTTTCCCCTCGGGGGGGCCAGGCAATCAGCCCCAGCATTTT.

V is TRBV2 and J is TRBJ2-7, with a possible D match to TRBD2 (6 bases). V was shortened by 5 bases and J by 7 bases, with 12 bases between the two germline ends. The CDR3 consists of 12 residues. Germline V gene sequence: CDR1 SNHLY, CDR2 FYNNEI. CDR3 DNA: TGTGCCAGCAGTCGGACTACCCTGGAGCAGTACTTC. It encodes CASSRTTLEQYF.

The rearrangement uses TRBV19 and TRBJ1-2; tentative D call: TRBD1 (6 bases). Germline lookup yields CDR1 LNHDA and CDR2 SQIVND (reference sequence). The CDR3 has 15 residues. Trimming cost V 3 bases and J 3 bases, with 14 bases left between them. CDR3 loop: CASSIGLGTYYGYTF. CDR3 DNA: TGTGCCAGTAGTATTGGCCTCGGGACATACTATGGCTACACCTTC.

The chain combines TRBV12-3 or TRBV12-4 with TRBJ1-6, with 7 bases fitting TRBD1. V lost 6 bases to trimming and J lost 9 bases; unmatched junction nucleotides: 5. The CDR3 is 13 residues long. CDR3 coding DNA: TGTGCCAGCAGACAGGGGTGGAGTTCACCCCTCCACTTT. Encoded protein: CASRQGWSSPLHF.

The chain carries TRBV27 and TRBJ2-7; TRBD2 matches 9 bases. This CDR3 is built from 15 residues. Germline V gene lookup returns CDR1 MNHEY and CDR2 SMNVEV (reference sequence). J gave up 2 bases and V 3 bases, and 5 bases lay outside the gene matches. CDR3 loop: CASSFRREGPYEQYF. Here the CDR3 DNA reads TGTGCCAGCAGTTTTAGGCGGGAGGGCCCCTACGAGCAGTACTTC.

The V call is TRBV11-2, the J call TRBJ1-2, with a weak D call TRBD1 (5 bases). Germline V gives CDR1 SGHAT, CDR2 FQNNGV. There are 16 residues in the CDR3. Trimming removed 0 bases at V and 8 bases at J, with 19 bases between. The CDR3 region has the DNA TGTGCCAGCAGCTTAGAGGGGGGGATATCCCTCTGGGGCTACACCTTC. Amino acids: CASSLEGGISLWGYTF.

The CDR3, as DNA: TGTGCCAGCAGGGAGACAGGGTTGGAAAACACCATATATTTT. Its translation: CASRETGLENTIYF. The V gene is TRBV25-1, the J gene TRBJ1-3; 7 bases match TRBD1. The CDR3 is 14 amino acids. V was clipped by 6 bases and J by 6 bases; unmatched bases: 8. CDR1 and CDR2 from the germline V gene are MGHDK and SYGVNS. Full variable domain (remainder filled in from reference TRBV25-1 and TRBJ1-3): EADIYQTPRYLVIGTGKKITLECSQTMGHDKMYWYQQDPGMELHLIHYSYGVNSTEKGDLSSESTVSRIRTEHFPLTLESARPSHTSQYLCASRETGLENTIYFGEGSWLTVV.

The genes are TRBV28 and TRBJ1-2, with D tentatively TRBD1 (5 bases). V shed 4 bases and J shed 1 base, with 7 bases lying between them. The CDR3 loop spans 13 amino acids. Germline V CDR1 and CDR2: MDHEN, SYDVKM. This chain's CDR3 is CASSWRGNYGYTF. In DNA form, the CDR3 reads TGTGCCAGCAGTTGGAGGGGTAACTATGGCTACACCTTC.

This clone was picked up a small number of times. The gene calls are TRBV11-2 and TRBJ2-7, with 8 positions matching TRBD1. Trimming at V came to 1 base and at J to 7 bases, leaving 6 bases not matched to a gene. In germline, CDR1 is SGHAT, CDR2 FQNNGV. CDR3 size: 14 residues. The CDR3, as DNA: TGTGCCAGCAGCTTAGCGACAGGGGTAGGAGAGCAGTACTTC. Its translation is CASSLATGVGEQYF.

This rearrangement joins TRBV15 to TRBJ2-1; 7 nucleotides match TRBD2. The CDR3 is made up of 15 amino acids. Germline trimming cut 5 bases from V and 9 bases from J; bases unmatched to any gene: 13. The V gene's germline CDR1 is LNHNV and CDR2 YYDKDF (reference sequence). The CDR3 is CATSLRLAGDAEQFF. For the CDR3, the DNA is TGTGCCACCAGCCTACGACTAGCCGGAGACGCTGAGCAGTTCTTC.

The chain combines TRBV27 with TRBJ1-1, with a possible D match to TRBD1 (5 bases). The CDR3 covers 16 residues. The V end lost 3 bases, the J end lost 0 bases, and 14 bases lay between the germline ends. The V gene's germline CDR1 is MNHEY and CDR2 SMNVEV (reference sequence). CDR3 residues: CASSFRTTDMNTEAFF. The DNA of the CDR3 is TGTGCCAGCAGTTTCCGGACGACAGATATGAACACTGAAGCTTTCTTT.

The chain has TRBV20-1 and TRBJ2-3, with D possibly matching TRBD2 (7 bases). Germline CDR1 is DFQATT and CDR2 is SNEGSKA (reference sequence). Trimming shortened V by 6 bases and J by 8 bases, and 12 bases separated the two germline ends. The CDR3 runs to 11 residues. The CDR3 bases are TGCAGTGCCACTCGGGGGGCTACGCAGTATTTT. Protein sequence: CSATRGATQYF.

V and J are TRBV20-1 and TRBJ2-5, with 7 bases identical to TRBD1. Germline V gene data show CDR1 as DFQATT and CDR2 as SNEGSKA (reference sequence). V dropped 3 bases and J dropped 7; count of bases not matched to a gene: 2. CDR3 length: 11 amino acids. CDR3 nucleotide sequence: TGCAGTGCTAGTAAGGGGGCGACCCAGTACTTC. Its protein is CSASKGATQYF.

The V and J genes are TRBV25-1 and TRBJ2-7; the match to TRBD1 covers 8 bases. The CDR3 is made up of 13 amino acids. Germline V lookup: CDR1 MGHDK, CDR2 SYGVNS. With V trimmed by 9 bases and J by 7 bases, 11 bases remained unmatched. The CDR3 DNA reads TGTGCCAGGCTCGCGGCAGGGGGCAGGGAGCAGTACTTC. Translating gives CARLAAGGREQYF.

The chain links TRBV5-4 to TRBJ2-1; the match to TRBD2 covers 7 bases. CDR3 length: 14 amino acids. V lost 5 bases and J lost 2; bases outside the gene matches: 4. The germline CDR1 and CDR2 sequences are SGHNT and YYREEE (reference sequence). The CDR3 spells CASSWGGTYNEQFF. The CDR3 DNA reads TGTGCCAGCAGTTGGGGGGGAACCTACAATGAGCAGTTCTTC.